This T cell receptor (beta chain) comes out of a study of beta chain features in type 1 diabetes. The entirety of the isolated RNA underwent reverse transcription, so expressed TCRB transcripts were sequenced. Profiling relied on immunoSEQ multiplex PCR, and the TCRdb table lists in-frame clones only, not all of them. The sample yields 20,000 to 25,000 clones, around three fifths seen once. Points from the study as a whole: The study found that naive, central memory and Treg TCRB repertoires appeared more similar in patients than in healthy donors. PCR might show a preference for shorter templates, equally across patients and controls. A moderate, significant TCRB CDR3 shortening appeared in type 1 diabetes across four CD4+ subsets.

Regarding this clone: Its specificity is unknown.

CDR3 size: 14 residues. J gave up 6 bases and V 4 bases, and 8 bases lay outside the gene matches. Germline V lookup: CDR1 MNHNS, CDR2 SASEGT. Input material: stem cell memory CD4+ T cells from blood. V gene TRBV6-1 combines with J gene TRBJ1-2, with 7 bases matching TRBD1. This TCR was recovered from a man between 18 and 29 years old with type 1 diabetes. For the CDR3, the DNA is TGTGCCAGCAGTGTCCTTGGACAGGAGCATGGCTACACCTTC. This codes for CASSVLGQEHGYTF.